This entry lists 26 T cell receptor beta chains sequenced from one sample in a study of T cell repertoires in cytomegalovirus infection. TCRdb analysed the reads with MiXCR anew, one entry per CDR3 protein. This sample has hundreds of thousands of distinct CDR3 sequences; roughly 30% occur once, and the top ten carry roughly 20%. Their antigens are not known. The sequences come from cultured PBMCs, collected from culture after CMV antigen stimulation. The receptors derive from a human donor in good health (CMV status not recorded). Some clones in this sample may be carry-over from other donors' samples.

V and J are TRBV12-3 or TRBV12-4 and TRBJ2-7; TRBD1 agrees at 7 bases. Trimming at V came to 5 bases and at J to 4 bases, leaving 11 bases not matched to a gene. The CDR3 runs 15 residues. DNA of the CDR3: TGTGCCAGCAGTGGGGGTAGGACAGGACCTTACGAGCAGTACTTC. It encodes CASSGGRTGPYEQYF.

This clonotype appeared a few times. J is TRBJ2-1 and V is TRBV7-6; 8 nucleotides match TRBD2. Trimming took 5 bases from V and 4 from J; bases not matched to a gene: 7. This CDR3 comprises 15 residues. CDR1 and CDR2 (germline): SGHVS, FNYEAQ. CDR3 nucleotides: TGTGCCAGCAGCGGTACTAGCGGCCAGTACAATGAGCAGTTCTTC. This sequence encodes CASSGTSGQYNEQFF.

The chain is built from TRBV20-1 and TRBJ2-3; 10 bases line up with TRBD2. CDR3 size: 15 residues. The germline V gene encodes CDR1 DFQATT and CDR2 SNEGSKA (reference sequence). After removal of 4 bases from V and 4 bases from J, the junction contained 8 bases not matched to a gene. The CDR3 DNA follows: TGCAGTGCTACAGCGGGGGGGCAAAATGCAGATACGCAGTATTTT. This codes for CSATAGGQNADTQYF.

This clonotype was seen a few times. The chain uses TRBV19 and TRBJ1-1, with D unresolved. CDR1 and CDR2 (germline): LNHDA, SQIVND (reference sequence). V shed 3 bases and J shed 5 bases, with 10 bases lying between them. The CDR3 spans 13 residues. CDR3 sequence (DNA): TGTGCCAGTAGTATTCTGGGAGGTACTGAAGCTTTCTTT. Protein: CASSILGGTEAFF.

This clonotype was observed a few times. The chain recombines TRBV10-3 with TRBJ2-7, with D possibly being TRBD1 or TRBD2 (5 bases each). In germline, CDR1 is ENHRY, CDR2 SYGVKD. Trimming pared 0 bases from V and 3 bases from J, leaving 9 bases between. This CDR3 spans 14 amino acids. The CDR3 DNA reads TGTGCCATCAGTGAGTCGAGGGGCCGCTACGAGCAGTACTTC. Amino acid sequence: CAISESRGRYEQYF.

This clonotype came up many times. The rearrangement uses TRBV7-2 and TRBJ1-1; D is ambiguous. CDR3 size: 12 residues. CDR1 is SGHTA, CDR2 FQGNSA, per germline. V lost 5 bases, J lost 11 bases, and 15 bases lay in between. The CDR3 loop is CASSPRSPPAFF. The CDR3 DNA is TGTGCCAGCAGCCCGAGGTCACCTCCGGCTTTCTTT.

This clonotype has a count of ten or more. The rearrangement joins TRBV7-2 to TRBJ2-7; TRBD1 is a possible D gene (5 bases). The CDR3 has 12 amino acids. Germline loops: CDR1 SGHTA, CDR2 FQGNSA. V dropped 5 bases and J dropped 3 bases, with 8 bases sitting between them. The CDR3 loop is CASSLTVYEQYF. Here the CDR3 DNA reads TGTGCCAGCAGCCTGACAGTCTACGAGCAGTACTTC.

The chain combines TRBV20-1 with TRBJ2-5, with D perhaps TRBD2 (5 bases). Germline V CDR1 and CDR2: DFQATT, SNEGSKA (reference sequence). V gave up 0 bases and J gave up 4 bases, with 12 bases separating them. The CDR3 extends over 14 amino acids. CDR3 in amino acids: CSARDVEGRETQYF. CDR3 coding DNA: TGCAGTGCTAGAGACGTAGAGGGTCGAGAGACCCAGTACTTC.

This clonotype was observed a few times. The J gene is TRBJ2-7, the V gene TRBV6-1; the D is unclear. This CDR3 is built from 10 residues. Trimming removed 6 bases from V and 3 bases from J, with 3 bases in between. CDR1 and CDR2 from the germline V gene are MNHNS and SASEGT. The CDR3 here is CASRNYEQYF. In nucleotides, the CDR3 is TGTGCCAGCAGGAACTACGAGCAGTACTTC.

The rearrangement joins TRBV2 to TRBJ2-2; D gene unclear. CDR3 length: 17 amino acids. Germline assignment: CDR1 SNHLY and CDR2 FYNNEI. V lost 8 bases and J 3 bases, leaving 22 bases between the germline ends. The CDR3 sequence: CASSKNVGSLDTGELFF. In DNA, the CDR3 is TGTGCCAGCTCAAAAAACGTAGGGTCCCTGGACACCGGGGAGCTGTTTTTT.

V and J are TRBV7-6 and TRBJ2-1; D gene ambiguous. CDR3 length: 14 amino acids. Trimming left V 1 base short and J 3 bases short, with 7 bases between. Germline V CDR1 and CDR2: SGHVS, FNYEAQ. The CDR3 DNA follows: TGTGCCAGCAGCTTAGGTAGCAACTACAATGAGCAGTTCTTC. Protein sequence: CASSLGSNYNEQFF.

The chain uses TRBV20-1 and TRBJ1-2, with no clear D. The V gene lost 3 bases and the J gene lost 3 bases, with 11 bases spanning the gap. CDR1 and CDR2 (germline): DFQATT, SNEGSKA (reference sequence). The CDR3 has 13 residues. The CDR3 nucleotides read TGCAGTGCTAGGAGCCCGTATGACTATGGCTACACCTTC. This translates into CSARSPYDYGYTF.

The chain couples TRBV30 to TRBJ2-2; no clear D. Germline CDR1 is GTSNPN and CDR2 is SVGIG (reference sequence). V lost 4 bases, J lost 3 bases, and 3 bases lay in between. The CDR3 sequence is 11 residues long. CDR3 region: CAWKDTGELFF. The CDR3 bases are TGTGCCTGGAAAGACACCGGGGAGCTGTTTTTT.

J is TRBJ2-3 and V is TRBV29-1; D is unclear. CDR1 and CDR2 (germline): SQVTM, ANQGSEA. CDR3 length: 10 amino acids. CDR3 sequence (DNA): TGCACCCACTCCACAGATACGCAGTATTTT. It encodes CTHSTDTQYF.

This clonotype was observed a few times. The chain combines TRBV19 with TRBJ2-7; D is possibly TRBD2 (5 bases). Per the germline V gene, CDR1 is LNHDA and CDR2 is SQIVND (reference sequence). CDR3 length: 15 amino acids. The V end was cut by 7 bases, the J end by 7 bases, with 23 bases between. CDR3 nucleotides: TGTGCCAGTACCCCCGTATACGGAGCTAGCCGGGAGCAGTACTTC. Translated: CASTPVYGASREQYF.

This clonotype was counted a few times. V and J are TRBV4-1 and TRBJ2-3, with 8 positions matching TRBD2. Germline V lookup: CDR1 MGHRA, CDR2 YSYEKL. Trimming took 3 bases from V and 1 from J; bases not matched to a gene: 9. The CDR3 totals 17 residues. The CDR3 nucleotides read TGCGCCAGCAGCCAGCCGATCAGCGGGGGCCGCACAGATACGCAGTATTTT. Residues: CASSQPISGGRTDTQYF.

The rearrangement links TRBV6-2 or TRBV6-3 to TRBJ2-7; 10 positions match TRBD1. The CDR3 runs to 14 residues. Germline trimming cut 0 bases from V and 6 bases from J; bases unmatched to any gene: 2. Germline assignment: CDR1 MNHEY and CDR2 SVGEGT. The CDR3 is CASSYSGQGFEQYF. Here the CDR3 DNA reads TGTGCCAGCAGTTACTCGGGACAGGGGTTCGAGCAGTACTTC.

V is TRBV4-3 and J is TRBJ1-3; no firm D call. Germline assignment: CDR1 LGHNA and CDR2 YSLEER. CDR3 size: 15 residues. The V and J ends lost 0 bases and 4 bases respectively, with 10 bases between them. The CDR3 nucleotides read TGCGCCAGCAGCCAAGATTCGTCTGTCGGAAACACCATATATTTT. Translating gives CASSQDSSVGNTIYF.

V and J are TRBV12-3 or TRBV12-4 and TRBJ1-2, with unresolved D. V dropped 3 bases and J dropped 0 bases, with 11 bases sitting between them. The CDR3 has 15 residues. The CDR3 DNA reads TGTGCCAGCAGTTTTGGAGACAACCCTAACTATGGCTACACCTTC. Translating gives CASSFGDNPNYGYTF.

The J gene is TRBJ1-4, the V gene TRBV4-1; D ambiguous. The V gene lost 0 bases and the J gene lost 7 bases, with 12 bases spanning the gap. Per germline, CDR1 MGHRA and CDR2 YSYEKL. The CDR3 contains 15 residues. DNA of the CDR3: TGCGCCAGCAGCCAAGATGGAGGAGGTTCTGAAAAACTGTTTTTT. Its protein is CASSQDGGGSEKLFF.

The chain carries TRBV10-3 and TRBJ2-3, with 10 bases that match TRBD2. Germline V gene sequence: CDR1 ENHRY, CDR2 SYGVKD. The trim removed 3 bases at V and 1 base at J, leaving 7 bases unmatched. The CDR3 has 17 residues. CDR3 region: CAISDGASGSGTDTQYF. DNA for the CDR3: TGTGCCATCAGTGATGGGGCTAGCGGGAGTGGCACAGATACGCAGTATTTT.

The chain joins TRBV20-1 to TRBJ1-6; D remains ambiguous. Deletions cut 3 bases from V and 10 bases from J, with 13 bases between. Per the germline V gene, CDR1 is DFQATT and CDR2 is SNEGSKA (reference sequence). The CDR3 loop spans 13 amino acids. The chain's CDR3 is CSASPRKESPLHF. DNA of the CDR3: TGCAGTGCTAGCCCCCGAAAGGAATCACCCCTCCACTTT.

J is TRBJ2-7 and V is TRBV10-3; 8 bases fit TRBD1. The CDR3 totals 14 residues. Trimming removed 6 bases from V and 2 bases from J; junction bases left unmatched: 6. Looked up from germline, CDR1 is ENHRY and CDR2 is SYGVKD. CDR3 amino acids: CAIRPGQAAYEQYF. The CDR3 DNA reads TGTGCCATCAGGCCGGGACAGGCGGCCTACGAGCAGTACTTC.

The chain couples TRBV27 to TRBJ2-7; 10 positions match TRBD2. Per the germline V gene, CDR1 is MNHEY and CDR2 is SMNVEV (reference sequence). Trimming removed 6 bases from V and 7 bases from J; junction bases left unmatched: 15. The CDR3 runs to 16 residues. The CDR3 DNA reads TGTGCCAGCAGCCTTATTGCGGCCCTAGCGGGAGCAGAGCAGTACTTC. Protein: CASSLIAALAGAEQYF.

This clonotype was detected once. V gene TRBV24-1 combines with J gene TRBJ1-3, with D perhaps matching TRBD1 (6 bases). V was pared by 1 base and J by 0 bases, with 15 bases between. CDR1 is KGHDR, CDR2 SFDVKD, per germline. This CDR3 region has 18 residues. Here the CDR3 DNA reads TGTGCCACCAGTGATTTTTTGTTGACAGGCCCCTCTGGAAACACCATATATTTT. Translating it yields CATSDFLLTGPSGNTIYF.

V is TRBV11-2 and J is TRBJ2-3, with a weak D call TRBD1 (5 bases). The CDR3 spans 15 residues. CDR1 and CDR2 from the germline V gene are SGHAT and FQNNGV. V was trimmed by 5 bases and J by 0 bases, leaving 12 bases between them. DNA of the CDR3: TGTGCCAGCAGCCCCTGGGGCTCTAGCACAGATACGCAGTATTTT. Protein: CASSPWGSSTDTQYF.